This TCR beta chain was captured by sequencing in a study of blood T cell repertoires in COVID-19. Overall study: Acute and convalescent COVID-19 specimens originated in the United States, Italy and Spain. PBMCs, B-cell-depleted T cells, or T cells were the source of the cDNA or gDNA that made up the material.

J gave up 2 bases and V 1 base, and 1 base lay outside the gene matches. The CDR3 extends over 15 amino acids. Germline CDR1 SNHLY, CDR2 FYNNEI. Authors' analysis steps: Researchers report that nucleated cell counts were estimated from reference gene primer amplification. The protocol was immunoSEQ multiplex PCR, while the TCRdb copy is restricted to in-frame clones and leaves out a portion. The DNA was the basis for D and trimming; V, J and clone size are from that table. The sample has some 170,000 clones, about 80% seen once. Sample: peripheral blood. The TCR was taken from a woman in her 70s with acute or convalescent COVID-19. The chain links TRBV2 to TRBJ2-1; 8 bases map to TRBD2. The CDR3, as DNA: TGTGCCAGCAGTGAAGACGGGGGGGCCTACAATGAGCAGTTCTTC. Its translation is CASSEDGGAYNEQFF.